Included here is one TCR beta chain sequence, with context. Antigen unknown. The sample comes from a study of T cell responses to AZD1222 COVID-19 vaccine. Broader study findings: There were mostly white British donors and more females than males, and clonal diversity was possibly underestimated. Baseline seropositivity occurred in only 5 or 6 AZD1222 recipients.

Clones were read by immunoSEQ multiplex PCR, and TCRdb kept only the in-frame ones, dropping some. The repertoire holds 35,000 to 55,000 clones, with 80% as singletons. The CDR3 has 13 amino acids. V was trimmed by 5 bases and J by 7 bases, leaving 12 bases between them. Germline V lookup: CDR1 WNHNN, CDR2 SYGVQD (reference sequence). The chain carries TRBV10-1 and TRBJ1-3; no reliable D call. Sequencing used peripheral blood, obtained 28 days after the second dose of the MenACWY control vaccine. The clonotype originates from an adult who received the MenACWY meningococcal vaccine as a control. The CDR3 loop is CASSLARGNTIYF. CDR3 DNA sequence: TGCGCCAGCAGTTTAGCCCGTGGGAACACCATATATTTT.